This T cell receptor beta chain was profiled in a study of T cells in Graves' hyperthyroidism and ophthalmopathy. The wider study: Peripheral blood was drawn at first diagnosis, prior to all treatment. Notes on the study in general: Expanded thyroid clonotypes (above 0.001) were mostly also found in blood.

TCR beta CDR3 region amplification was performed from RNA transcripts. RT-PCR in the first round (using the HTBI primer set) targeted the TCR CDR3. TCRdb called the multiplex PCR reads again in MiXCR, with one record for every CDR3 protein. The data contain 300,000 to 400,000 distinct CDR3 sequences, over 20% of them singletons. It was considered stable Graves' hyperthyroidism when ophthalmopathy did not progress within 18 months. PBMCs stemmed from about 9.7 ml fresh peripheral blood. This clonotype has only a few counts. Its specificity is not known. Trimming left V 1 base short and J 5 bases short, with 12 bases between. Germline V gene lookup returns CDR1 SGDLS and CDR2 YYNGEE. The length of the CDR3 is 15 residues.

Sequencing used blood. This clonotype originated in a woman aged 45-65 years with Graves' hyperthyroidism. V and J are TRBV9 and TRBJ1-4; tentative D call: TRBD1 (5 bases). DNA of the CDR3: TGTGCCAGCAGCGTATCCGGGACCCCGAATGAAAAACTGTTTTTT. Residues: CASSVSGTPNEKLFF.